The 5 T cell receptor beta chains presented below share a single source sample, sequenced in a study of T cell repertoires in cytomegalovirus infection. Via MiXCR, TCRdb re-called the reads, giving one row per CDR3 protein. The profile shows more than 500,000 distinct CDR3 sequences, more than 15% of them singletons. Sequencing used CD8+ T cells from PBMCs. Source of these receptors: a human donor in good health (CMV status not recorded). Some clones in this sample may be carry-over from other donors' samples.

CDR3 bases: TGTGCCAGCTCTACTTGGCGGGAGTATGAGCAGTTCTTC. Protein: CASSTWREYEQFF. The chain uses TRBV27 and TRBJ2-1; TRBD2 agrees at 7 bases. The germline V gene encodes CDR1 MNHEY and CDR2 SMNVEV (reference sequence). Losses at the gene ends were 8 bases for V and 8 bases for J; bases not matched to a gene: 9. CDR3 length: 13 amino acids.

This clonotype was seen ten or more times. The V call is TRBV12-3 or TRBV12-4, the J call TRBJ1-3; D is unresolved. Trimming pared 0 bases from V and 2 bases from J, leaving 5 bases between. The CDR3 has 14 amino acids. The CDR3 nucleotides read TGTGCCAGCAGTTTAGCTCCAGCTGGAAACACCATATATTTT. Protein: CASSLAPAGNTIYF.

The chain couples TRBV5-1 to TRBJ2-7; tentatively, D is TRBD1 (5 bases). V lost 0 bases and J 7 bases, leaving 11 bases between the germline ends. The germline CDR1 and CDR2 sequences are SGHRS and YFSETQ. The CDR3 has 13 amino acids. The CDR3 DNA reads as TGCGCCAGCAGCTTGGGACAGTTCGAAGAGCAGTACTTC. Protein product: CASSLGQFEEQYF.

This clonotype was seen only a few times. This chain links TRBV20-1 with TRBJ1-1; 9 nucleotides match TRBD1. The CDR3 has 13 residues. Germline loops: CDR1 DFQATT, CDR2 SNEGSKA (reference sequence). V shed 5 bases, J shed 2 bases, and the junction held 3 bases outside the gene matches. This CDR3 reads CSARDRENTEAFF. CDR3 nucleotide sequence: TGCAGTGCTCGGGACAGGGAAAACACTGAAGCTTTCTTT.

Only one count was recorded for this clonotype. The J gene is TRBJ1-4, the V gene TRBV6-5, with D maybe TRBD1 (6 bases). From germline, CDR1 is MNHEY and CDR2 SVGAGI. V was cut by 2 bases and J by 8 bases, with 12 bases left in between. The CDR3 runs 14 residues. Here the CDR3 reads CASSYRGSGEKLFF. The CDR3 DNA is TGTGCCAGCAGTTACAGGGGGAGTGGAGAAAAACTGTTTTTT.